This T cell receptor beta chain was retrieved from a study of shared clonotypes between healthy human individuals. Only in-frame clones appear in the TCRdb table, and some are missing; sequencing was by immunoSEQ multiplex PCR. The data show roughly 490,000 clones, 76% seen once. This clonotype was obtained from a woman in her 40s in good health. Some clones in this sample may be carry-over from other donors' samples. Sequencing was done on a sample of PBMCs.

In nucleotides, the CDR3 is TGCGCCAGCAGCTTTCTCACTGGGAACACCGGGGAGCTGTTTTTT. Translating gives CASSFLTGNTGELFF. The V gene is TRBV5-1, the J gene TRBJ2-2; D not resolved. Trimming left V 2 bases short and J 1 base short, with 9 bases between. The CDR3 runs 15 residues. CDR1 is SGHRS, CDR2 YFSETQ, per germline.